The sequence of this TCR beta chain was determined in a study of PD-L1 blockade in urothelial cancer. Study conclusions and caveats: Clonality of blood TCR below the median before treatment predicted better survival.

As to time point: pretreatment peripheral blood. This clone appeared a single time. Its antigen is not identified. The assay was immunoSEQ multiplex PCR, and TCRdb's table has in-frame clones only and misses some. The profile shows 50,000 to 70,000 clones, roughly four fifths of them singletons. This sequence was found in a man aged 65 to 85 with urothelial cancer. Sequenced here: PBMCs, sampled around atezolizumab (anti-PD-L1) treatment.

This CDR3 is CASSERQTGGNTIYF. The CDR3, as DNA: TGCGCCAGCAGTGAGCGACAGACAGGAGGAAACACCATATATTTT. The chain employs TRBV10-2 and TRBJ1-3, with D maybe TRBD1 (6 bases). Per germline, CDR1 WSHSY and CDR2 SAAADI. Trimming stripped 2 bases from V and 4 bases from J, with 12 bases between. The CDR3 is made up of 15 amino acids.